One TCR beta chain is described in this entry. The germline gives CDR1 WSHSY, CDR2 SAAADI. This CDR3 spans 14 amino acids. Unmatched junction bases numbered 11, after V lost 10 bases and J lost 5 bases. This sample was taken from a study of blood T cell repertoires in COVID-19. Study-wide background: There were acute and convalescent COVID-19 samples, and they came from the United States, Italy and Spain. Sources were T cells, B-cell-depleted T cells, or PBMCs; the material itself was cDNA or gDNA.

As processed by the authors: Reference gene primer amplification gave estimated nucleated cell counts. This table comes from immunoSEQ multiplex PCR, and its TCRdb copy is limited to in-frame clones, with some not included. V and J calls and clone size come straight from that table; D and trimming were deduced from the DNA. The sample shows 100,000 to 150,000 clones, about 80% of them seen only once. The TCR originated in a woman aged 55-70 years with acute or convalescent COVID-19. Sequenced: peripheral blood. This chain links TRBV10-2 with TRBJ2-1, with 7 nucleotides matching TRBD1. CDR3: CATVSGTVNNEQFF. In nucleotides, the CDR3 is TGCGCCACCGTTTCCGGGACAGTAAACAATGAGCAGTTCTTC.